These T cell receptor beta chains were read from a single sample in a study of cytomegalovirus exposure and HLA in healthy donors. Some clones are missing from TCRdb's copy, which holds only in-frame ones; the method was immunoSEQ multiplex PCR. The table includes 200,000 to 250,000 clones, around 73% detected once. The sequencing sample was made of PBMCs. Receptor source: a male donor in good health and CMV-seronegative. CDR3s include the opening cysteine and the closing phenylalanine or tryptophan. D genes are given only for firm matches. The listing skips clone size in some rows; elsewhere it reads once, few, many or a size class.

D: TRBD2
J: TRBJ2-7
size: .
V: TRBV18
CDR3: CASSPPTSGRFVYEQYF
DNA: TGTGCCAGCTCACCACCGACTAGCGGGAGGTTCGTCTACGAGCAGTACTTC

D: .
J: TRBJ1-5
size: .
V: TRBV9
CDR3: CASSVDGGNQPQHF
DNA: TGTGCCAGCAGCGTAGATGGGGGGAATCAGCCCCAGCATTTT

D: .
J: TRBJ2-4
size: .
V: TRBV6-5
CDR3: CASSLRGAKNIQYF
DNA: TGTGCCAGCAGCTTACGGGGTGCCAAAAACATTCAGTACTTC

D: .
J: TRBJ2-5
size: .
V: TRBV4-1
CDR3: CASSQGSSTWAETQYF
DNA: TGCGCCAGCAGCCAAGGGTCCTCGACATGGGCAGAGACCCAGTACTTC

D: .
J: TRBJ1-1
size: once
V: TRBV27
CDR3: CASSFRGENTEAFF
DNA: TGTGCCAGCAGTTTTAGGGGCGAGAACACTGAAGCTTTCTTT

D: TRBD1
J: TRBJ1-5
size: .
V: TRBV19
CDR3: CASSPQGAWVSNQPQHF
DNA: TGTGCCAGTAGCCCACAGGGGGCTTGGGTCAGTAATCAGCCCCAGCATTTT

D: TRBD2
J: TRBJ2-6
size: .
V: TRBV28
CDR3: CASSSGGTGANVLTF
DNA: TGTGCCAGCAGTTCGGGAGGGACTGGGGCCAACGTCCTGACTTTC

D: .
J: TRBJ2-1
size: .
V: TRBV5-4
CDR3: CASSKSNRDANEQFF
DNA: TGTGCCAGCAGCAAGAGCAACCGGGATGCGAATGAGCAGTTCTTC

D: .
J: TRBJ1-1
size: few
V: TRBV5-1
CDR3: CASSLELWNTEAFF
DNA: TGCGCCAGCAGCTTGGAACTGTGGAACACTGAAGCTTTCTTT

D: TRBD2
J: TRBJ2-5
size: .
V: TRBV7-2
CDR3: CASSLPTLAGGLETQYF
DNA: TGTGCCAGCAGCTTACCGACACTAGCGGGAGGGTTAGAGACCCAGTACTTC

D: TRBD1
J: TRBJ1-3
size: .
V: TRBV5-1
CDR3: CASSSSGTGGFGNTIYF
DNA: TGCGCCAGCAGCTCATCCGGGACAGGGGGTTTCGGGAACACCATATATTTT

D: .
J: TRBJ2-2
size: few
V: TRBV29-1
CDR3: CSARDTGELFF
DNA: TGCAGCGCTCGGGACACCGGGGAGCTGTTTTTT

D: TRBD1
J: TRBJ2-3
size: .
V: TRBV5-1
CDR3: CASSLGQGQDTQYF
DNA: TGCGCCAGCAGCTTGGGACAGGGCCAGGATACGCAGTATTTT

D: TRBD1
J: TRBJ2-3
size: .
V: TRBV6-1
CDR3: CASSEQPTGHNTQYF
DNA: TGTGCCAGCAGCGAACAACCGACAGGGCACAATACGCAGTATTTT

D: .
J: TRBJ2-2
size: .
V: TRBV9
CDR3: CASSAQEEDTGELFF
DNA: TGTGCCAGCAGCGCGCAGGAGGAGGACACCGGGGAGCTGTTTTTT

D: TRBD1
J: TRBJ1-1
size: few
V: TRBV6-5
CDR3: CASRPPRTGSAEAFF
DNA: TGTGCCAGCAGACCTCCCCGGACAGGGAGTGCTGAAGCTTTCTTT

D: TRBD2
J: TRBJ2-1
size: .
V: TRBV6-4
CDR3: CASSEMGGPYNEQFF
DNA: TGTGCCAGCAGTGAGATGGGAGGGCCCTACAATGAGCAGTTCTTC

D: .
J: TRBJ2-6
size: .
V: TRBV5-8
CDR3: CASRETGSVSGANVLTF
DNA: TGTGCCAGCAGGGAGACAGGATCCGTCTCTGGGGCCAACGTCCTGACTTTC

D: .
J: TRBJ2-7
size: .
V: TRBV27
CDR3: CASSFNTHRTVFYEQYF
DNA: TGTGCCAGCAGTTTTAACACACACCGGACAGTCTTCTACGAGCAGTACTTC

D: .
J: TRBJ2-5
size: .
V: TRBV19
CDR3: CASSIGAETQYF
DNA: TGTGCCAGTAGTATCGGAGCGGAGACCCAGTACTTC

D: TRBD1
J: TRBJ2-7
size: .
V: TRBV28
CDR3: CASRLSGTGAYEQYF
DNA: TGTGCCAGCAGGCTATCCGGGACAGGGGCCTACGAGCAGTACTTC

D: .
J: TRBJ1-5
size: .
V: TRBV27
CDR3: CASSLGSAQPQHF
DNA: TGTGCCAGCAGTTTAGGTAGTGCTCAGCCCCAGCATTTT

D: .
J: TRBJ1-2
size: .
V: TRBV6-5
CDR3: CASSYSIGGGNYGYTF
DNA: TGTGCCAGCAGTTACTCGATTGGGGGGGGTAACTATGGCTACACCTTC

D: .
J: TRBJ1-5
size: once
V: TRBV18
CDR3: CASSLSGGADGNQPQHF
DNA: TGTGCCAGCTCACTCAGTGGGGGGGCGGATGGCAATCAGCCCCAGCATTTT

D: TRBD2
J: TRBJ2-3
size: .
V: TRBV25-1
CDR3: CASSTSGRSDTQYF
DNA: TGTGCCAGCAGTACCTCCGGGAGGTCGGATACGCAGTATTTT

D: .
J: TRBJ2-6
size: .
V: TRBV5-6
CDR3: CASSFGRSGANVLTF
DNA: TGTGCCAGCAGCTTTGGGAGATCTGGGGCCAACGTCCTGACTTTC

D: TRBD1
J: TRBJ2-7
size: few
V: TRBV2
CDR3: CASNSPDRDTYEQYF
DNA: TGTGCCAGCAACTCCCCGGACAGGGACACCTACGAGCAGTACTTC

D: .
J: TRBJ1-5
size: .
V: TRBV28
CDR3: CASSFERRGGNQPQHF
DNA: TGTGCCAGCAGTTTTGAGAGGAGGGGAGGCAATCAGCCCCAGCATTTT

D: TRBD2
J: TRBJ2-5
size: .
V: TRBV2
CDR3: CASSGWLAETAQYF
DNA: TGTGCCAGCAGTGGGTGGCTAGCGGAGACGGCCCAGTACTTC

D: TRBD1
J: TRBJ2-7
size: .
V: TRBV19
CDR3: CASAAGQDGYEQYF
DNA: TGTGCCAGTGCCGCGGGACAGGACGGATACGAGCAGTACTTC

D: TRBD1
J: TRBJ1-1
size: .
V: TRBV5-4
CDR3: CASSRDRNTETFF
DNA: TGTGCCAGCAGCCGGGACAGGAACACTGAAACTTTCTTT

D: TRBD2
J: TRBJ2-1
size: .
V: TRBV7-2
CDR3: CASSPMTSLSYNEQFF
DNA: TGTGCCAGCAGCCCCATGACTAGCCTCTCCTACAATGAGCAGTTCTTC

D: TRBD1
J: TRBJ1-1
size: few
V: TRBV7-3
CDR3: CASRPRQGVNTEAFF
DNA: TGTGCCAGCAGACCACGACAGGGGGTGAACACTGAAGCTTTCTTT

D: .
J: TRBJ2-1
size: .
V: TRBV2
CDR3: CASSARGNEQFF
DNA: TGTGCCAGCAGTGCGCGAGGGAATGAGCAGTTCTTC

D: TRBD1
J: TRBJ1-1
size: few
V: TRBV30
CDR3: CAGRTGNTEAFF
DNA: TGTGCCGGACGGACAGGCAACACTGAAGCTTTCTTT

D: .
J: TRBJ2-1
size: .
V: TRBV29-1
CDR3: CSGIAEYNEQFF
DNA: TGCAGCGGGATAGCGGAGTACAATGAGCAGTTCTTC

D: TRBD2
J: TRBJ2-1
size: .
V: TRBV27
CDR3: CASIGLAGGGEQFF
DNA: TGTGCCAGCATAGGGCTAGCGGGAGGGGGTGAGCAGTTCTTC

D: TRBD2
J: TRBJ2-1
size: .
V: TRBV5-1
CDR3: CASKLAGGINEQFF
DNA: TGCGCCAGCAAGCTAGCGGGAGGGATAAATGAGCAGTTCTTC

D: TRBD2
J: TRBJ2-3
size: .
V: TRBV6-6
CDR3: CASSPGLAGEDTQYF
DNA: TGTGCCAGCAGTCCGGGACTAGCGGGAGAGGATACGCAGTATTTT

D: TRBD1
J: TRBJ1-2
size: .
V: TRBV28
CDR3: CASSLGQLSYGYTF
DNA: TGTGCCAGCAGTTTGGGACAGCTAAGCTATGGCTACACCTTC

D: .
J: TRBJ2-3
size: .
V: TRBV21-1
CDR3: CASRVLGLARTDTQYF
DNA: TGTGCCAGCAGGGTCCTGGGGCTAGCGCGCACAGATACGCAGTATTTT

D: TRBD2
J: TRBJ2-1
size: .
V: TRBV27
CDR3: CASSFTLAGYGTYNEQFF
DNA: TGTGCCAGCAGTTTTACACTAGCGGGATACGGGACCTACAATGAGCAGTTCTTC

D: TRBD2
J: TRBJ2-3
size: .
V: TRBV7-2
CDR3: CASKGRASGLTDTQYF
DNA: TGTGCCAGCAAGGGGAGGGCTAGCGGACTTACAGATACGCAGTATTTT

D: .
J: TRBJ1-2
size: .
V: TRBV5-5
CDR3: CASSQERDYGYTF
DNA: TGTGCCAGCAGCCAAGAGCGAGACTATGGCTACACCTTC

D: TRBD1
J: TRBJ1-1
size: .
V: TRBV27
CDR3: CASSSGLTGLAEAFF
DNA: TGTGCCAGCAGTTCGGGGTTGACAGGGCTAGCTGAAGCTTTCTTT

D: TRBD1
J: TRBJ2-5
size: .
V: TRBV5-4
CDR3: CASSLRQGAFSSQYF
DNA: TGTGCCAGCAGCTTGCGACAGGGGGCTTTCTCATCCCAGTACTTC

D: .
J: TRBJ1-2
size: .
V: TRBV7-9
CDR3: CASSSQIYGYTF
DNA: TGTGCCAGCAGCTCCCAGATCTATGGCTACACCTTC